A single sample is the source of the 9 T cell receptor beta chains below, sequenced in a study of cytomegalovirus exposure and HLA in healthy donors. Sequenced by immunoSEQ multiplex PCR; TCRdb stores in-frame clones only, minus some. Found here are about 190,000 clones, 80% to 85% of them singletons; the top ten hold about 2.8%. Material for sequencing was PBMCs. These receptors were collected from a young woman in good health and CMV-seropositive.

J is TRBJ1-3 and V is TRBV14; D ambiguous. The CDR3 spans 18 residues. The V gene's germline CDR1 is SGHDN and CDR2 FVKESK. V gave up 2 bases and J gave up 0 bases, with 17 bases separating them. CDR3 coding DNA: TGTGCCAGCAGCCAATTCTTAGGTGGACGGGGCTCTGGAAACACCATATATTTT. It translates to CASSQFLGGRGSGNTIYF.

The chain links TRBV5-6 to TRBJ1-2, with TRBD1 matching 10 bases. Trimming at V came to 1 base and at J to 7 bases, leaving 16 bases not matched to a gene. There are 18 residues in the CDR3. The germline V gene has CDR1 SGHDT and CDR2 YYEEEE. DNA for the CDR3: TGTGCCAGCAGCTTGAATTACGGACAGGGGGATCCTTATCGTGGCTACACCTTC. Protein product: CASSLNYGQGDPYRGYTF.

The chain has TRBV6-5 and TRBJ1-2; 7 bases map to TRBD1. CDR1 and CDR2 (germline): MNHEY, SVGAGI. V gave up 2 bases and J gave up 7 bases; unmatched junction bases: 10. The CDR3 extends over 15 amino acids. CDR3 protein: CASSYQERGRVGYTF. In nucleotides, the CDR3 is TGTGCCAGCAGTTACCAGGAAAGGGGGCGGGTTGGCTACACCTTC.

The chain couples TRBV19 to TRBJ1-5, with 7 bases aligning to TRBD1. CDR3 size: 16 residues. Germline CDR1 LNHDA, CDR2 SQIVND (reference sequence). The V gene end was trimmed by 3 bases and the J gene end by 6 bases; junction bases not matched to a gene: 11. CDR3 loop: CASSMAGTDNFQPQHF. In DNA, the CDR3 is TGTGCCAGTAGTATGGCCGGGACAGACAATTTTCAGCCCCAGCATTTT.

V is TRBV5-1 and J is TRBJ2-3, with D perhaps matching TRBD2 (8 bases). This CDR3 has 15 residues. V was shortened by 0 bases and J by 4 bases, with 12 bases between the two germline ends. Germline assignment: CDR1 SGHRS and CDR2 YFSETQ. CDR3 in amino acids: CASSLAGRGPDTQYF. DNA for the CDR3: TGCGCCAGCAGCTTGGCCGGGAGGGGGCCAGATACGCAGTATTTT.

The chain employs TRBV5-5 and TRBJ1-3, with D possibly TRBD1 on 6 matching bases. This CDR3 spans 15 amino acids. Per the germline V gene, CDR1 is SGHKS and CDR2 is YYEKEE (reference sequence). V gave up 4 bases and J gave up 4 bases, with 15 bases separating them. CDR3 nucleotides: TGTGCCAGCAGCGGAACCGGGACACGCGGAAACACCATATATTTT. Encoded protein: CASSGTGTRGNTIYF.

J is TRBJ2-2 and V is TRBV4-2; weak D call: TRBD1 (5 bases). V was cut by 0 bases and J by 2 bases, with 13 bases left in between. Per the germline V gene, CDR1 is LGHNA and CDR2 is YNFKEQ. The CDR3 has 17 residues. In DNA, the CDR3 is TGTGCCAGCAGCCAAGATTCCAGGGTAGCAAACACCGGGGAGCTGTTTTTT. It codes for CASSQDSRVANTGELFF.

V gene TRBV6-1 combines with J gene TRBJ1-3; 7 bases map to TRBD1. The CDR3 runs to 14 residues. V lost 0 bases, J lost 7 bases, and 3 bases stayed unmatched. Germline CDR1 reads MNHNS; CDR2 reads SASEGT. The CDR3 DNA is TGTGCCAGCAGTGAAGCACTACAGGGGAACACCATATATTTT. Amino acids: CASSEALQGNTIYF.

The chain combines TRBV7-2 with TRBJ2-5; 9 bases map to TRBD2. This CDR3 contains 14 residues. Germline loops: CDR1 SGHTA, CDR2 FQGNSA. The V gene end was trimmed by 1 base and the J gene end by 4 bases; junction bases not matched to a gene: 1. The CDR3 region is CASSLGRGGETQYF. For the CDR3, the DNA is TGTGCCAGCAGCTTAGGGCGGGGGGGAGAGACCCAGTACTTC.